This T cell receptor beta chain was sequenced in a study of T cell responses to AZD1222 COVID-19 vaccine. Regarding the study as a whole: Just five to seven AZD1222 recipients tested seropositive at baseline. Spike-specific TCR repertoires showed rising breadth and depth after two AZD1222 doses. Spike as a whole was targeted by vaccine-associated CD4 TCRs, dominant at 160-218 and 743-854.

Trimming cost V 2 bases and J 2 bases, with 4 bases left between them. This CDR3 has 13 amino acids. Clones were read by immunoSEQ multiplex PCR, and TCRdb kept only the in-frame ones, dropping some. The sample shows around 110,000 clones, around 90% of them seen only once. Remarks on this clone: Its antigen is not known.

V is TRBV12-3 or TRBV12-4 and J is TRBJ1-5; D is unclear. The starting material was peripheral blood, obtained 28 days after the second AZD1222 dose. This sequence was found in an adult who received the AZD1222 COVID-19 vaccine. The CDR3 DNA follows: TGTGCCAGCAGTTTAAGTGGCAATCAGCCCCAGCATTTT. Its translation is CASSLSGNQPQHF.